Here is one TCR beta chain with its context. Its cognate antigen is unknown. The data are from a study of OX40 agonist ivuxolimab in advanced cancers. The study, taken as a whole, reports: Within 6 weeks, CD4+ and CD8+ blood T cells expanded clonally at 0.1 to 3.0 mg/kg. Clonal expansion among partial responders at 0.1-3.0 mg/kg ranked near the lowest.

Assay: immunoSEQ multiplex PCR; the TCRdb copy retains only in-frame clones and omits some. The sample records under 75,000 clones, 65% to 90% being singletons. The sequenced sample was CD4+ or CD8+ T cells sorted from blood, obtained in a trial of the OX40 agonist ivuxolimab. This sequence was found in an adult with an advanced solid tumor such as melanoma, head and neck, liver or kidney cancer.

CDR3 residues: CASSSRTSGGNEQFF. The CDR3 bases are TGTGCCAGCAGCTCCCGGACTAGCGGAGGCAATGAGCAGTTCTTC. This chain joins TRBV11-3 and TRBJ2-1, with TRBD2 matching over 10 bases. This CDR3 has 15 residues. Germline CDR1 reads SGHNT; CDR2 reads YENEEA. V lost 4 bases and J lost 6; bases outside the gene matches: 6.